This T cell receptor (beta chain) was sequenced in a study of blood T cells in healthy people across ages. This clonotype was found once. The antigen remains unidentified. Then a second PCR, running about 6 to 11 cycles, was carried out with a sample-barcoded 5' primer and a J-beta primer mix. One entry per CDR3 protein results from TCRdb running MiXCR on the 5' RACE reads. The sample includes about 830,000 distinct CDR3 sequences, less than 80% of them seen just once. The CDR3 covers 15 residues. With 7 bases removed from V and 9 bases from J, the gap between germline ends came to 19 bases. Germline assignment: CDR1 SNHLY and CDR2 FYNNEI. Notes on the study in general: With naive T cell percentage, TCR beta diversity showed a strong correlation.

This TCR was sampled from a young man in good health. The rearrangement joins TRBV2 to TRBJ1-6; possible D gene TRBD1, 6 bases. Material: blood. The CDR3 is CASTSRGASSSPLHF. Here the CDR3 DNA reads TGTGCCAGCACCTCCCGGGGGGCCTCTTCTTCACCCCTCCACTTT.